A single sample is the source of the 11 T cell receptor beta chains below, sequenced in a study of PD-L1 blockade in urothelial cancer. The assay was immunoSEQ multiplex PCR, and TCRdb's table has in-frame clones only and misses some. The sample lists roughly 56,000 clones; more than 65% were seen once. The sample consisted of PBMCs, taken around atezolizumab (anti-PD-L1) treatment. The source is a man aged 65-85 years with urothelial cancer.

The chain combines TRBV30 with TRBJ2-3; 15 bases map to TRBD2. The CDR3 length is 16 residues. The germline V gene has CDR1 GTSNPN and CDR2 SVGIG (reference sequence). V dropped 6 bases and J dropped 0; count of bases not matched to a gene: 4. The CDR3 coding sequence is TGTGCCTGTGGGACTAGCGGGAGGTTCAGCACAGATACGCAGTATTTT. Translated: CACGTSGRFSTDTQYF.

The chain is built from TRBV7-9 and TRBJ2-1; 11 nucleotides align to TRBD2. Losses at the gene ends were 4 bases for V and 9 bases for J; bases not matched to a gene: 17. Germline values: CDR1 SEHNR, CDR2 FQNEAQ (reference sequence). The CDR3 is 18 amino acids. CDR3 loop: CASSSNRKLAGDLFEQFF. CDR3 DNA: TGTGCCAGCAGCTCTAACCGCAAACTAGCGGGAGATTTATTTGAGCAGTTCTTC.

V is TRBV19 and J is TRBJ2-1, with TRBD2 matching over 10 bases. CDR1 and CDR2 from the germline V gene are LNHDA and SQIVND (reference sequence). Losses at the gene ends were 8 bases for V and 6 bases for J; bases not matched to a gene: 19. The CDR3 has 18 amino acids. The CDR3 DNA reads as TGTGCCAGTGGAGCTGACGCCTTTCCAACTAGCGGGGTCAATGAGCAGTTCTTC. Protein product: CASGADAFPTSGVNEQFF.

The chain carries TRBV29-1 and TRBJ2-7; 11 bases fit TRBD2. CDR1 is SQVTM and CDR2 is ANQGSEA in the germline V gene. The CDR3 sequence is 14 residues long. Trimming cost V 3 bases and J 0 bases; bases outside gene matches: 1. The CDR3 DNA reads TGCAGCGTTGATACTAGCGGGAGCTCCTACGAGCAGTACTTC. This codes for CSVDTSGSSYEQYF.

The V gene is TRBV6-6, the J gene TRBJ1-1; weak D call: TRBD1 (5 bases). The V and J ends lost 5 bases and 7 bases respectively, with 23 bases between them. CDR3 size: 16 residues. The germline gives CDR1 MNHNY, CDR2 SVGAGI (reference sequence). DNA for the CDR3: TGTGCCAGCAGTCACCCCCGCCGGCAGGGAGGCGGTGAAGCTTTCTTT. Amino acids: CASSHPRRQGGGEAFF.

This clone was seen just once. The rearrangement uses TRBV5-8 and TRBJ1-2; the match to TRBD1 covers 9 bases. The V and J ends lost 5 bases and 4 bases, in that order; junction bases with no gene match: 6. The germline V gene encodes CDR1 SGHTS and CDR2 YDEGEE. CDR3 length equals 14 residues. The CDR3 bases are TGTGCCAGCAGGTGGGACAGGGAAGCCTATGGCTACACCTTC. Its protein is CASRWDREAYGYTF.

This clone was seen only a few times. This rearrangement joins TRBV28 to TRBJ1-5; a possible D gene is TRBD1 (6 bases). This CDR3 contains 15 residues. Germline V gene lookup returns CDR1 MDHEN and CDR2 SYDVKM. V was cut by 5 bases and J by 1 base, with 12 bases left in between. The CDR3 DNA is TGTGCCAGCAGTCAAATAGGGGGAAGCAATCAGCCCCAGCATTTT. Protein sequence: CASSQIGGSNQPQHF.

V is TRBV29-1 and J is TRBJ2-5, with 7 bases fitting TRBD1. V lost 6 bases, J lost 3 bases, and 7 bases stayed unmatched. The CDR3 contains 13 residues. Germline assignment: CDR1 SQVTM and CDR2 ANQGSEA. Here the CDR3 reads CSVRPGTEETQYF. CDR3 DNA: TGCAGCGTGAGGCCCGGGACAGAAGAGACCCAGTACTTC.

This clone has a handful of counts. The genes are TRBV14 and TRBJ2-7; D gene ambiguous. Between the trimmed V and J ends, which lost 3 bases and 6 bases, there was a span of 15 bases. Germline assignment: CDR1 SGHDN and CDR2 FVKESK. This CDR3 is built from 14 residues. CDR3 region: CASSHMVSSREQYF. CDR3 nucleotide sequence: TGTGCCAGCAGCCACATGGTCTCTTCGCGCGAGCAGTACTTC. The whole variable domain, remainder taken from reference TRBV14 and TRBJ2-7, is EAGVTQFPSHSVIEKGQTVTLRCDPISGHDNLYWYRRVMGKEIKFLLHFVKESKQDESGMPNNRFLAERTGGTYSTLKVQPAELEDSGVYFCASSHMVSSREQYFGPGTRLTVT.

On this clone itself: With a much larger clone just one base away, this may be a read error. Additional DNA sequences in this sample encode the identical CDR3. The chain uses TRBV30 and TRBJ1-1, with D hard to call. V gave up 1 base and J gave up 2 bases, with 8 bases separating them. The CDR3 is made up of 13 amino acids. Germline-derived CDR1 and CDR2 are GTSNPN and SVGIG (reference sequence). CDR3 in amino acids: CAWSETGNTEAFF. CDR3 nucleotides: TGTGCCTGGAGTGAAACGGGTAACACTGAAGCTTTCTTT.

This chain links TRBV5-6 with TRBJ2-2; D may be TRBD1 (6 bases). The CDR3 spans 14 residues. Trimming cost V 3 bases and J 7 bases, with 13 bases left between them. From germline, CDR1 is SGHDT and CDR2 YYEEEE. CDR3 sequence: CASSSRGTSGELFF. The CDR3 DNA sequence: TGTGCCAGCAGCTCCAGGGGAACTAGCGGGGAGCTGTTTTTT.